The clone carrying this TCR beta chain was counted a few times. The data derive from a study of molecular identifiers for immune sequencing clone quantification. The wider study: Naive CD8 cell RNA, from around 20,000 or 99,000 cells, was split five ways in replicates, with four sequenced.

TCRdb called the PCR reads again in MiXCR, with one record for every CDR3 protein. The sample yields 35,000 or so distinct CDR3 sequences, approximately 17% seen once. Looked up from germline, CDR1 is PRHDT and CDR2 is FYEKMQ (reference sequence). CDR3 length: 15 residues. J was trimmed by 6 bases and V by 5 bases; bases with no gene match: 11. The sequencing input was naive CD8+ T cells from blood, with Jurkat cell RNA spiked in. This sample's subset: FACS-sorted CD8+CD4-CCR7+CD45RA+ naive T cells. This receptor was obtained from a human donor in good health. Some libraries in this study had Jurkat cell RNA spiked in. V usage is TRBV13 and J usage is TRBJ1-2, with 8 bases matching TRBD1. CDR3 nucleotide sequence: TGTGCCAGCAGCCCCCGTTGGACAGGGAGGGATGGCTACACCTTC. It codes for CASSPRWTGRDGYTF.